The sequence of this T cell receptor beta chain was determined in a study of Ad26.COV2.S vaccination and SARS-CoV-2 variants. Regarding the study as a whole: It was found that vaccine and placebo recipients had similar non-spike TCR breadth.

This CDR3 region has 15 residues. Trimming cost V 3 bases and J 8 bases, with 17 bases left between them. The germline V gene encodes CDR1 KGHSH and CDR2 LQKENI. The treatment is: about 20 received Ad26.COV2.S at low or high dose, single or two shots; roughly five received placebo; per-sample allocation not given. The study sampled participants on day 63 after the first vaccine or placebo injection. The vaccine delivered Wuhan-strain SARS-CoV-2 spike through an Ad26 vector. Only in-frame clones appear in the TCRdb table, and some are missing; sequencing was by immunoSEQ multiplex PCR. The sample lists some 290,000 clones, just over 85% occurring once. About this clone: Its antigen is undetermined.

V gene TRBV18 combines with J gene TRBJ2-1; unclear D gene. This material consisted of peripheral blood, taken in a trial of Ad26.COV2.S vaccine versus placebo. This sequence originates from a person aged 18 to 65 who received the Ad26.COV2.S COVID-19 vaccine or a placebo. CDR3 amino acids: CASSPAAAAVDEQFF. CDR3 coding DNA: TGTGCCAGCTCACCGGCGGCAGCCGCCGTGGATGAGCAGTTCTTC.